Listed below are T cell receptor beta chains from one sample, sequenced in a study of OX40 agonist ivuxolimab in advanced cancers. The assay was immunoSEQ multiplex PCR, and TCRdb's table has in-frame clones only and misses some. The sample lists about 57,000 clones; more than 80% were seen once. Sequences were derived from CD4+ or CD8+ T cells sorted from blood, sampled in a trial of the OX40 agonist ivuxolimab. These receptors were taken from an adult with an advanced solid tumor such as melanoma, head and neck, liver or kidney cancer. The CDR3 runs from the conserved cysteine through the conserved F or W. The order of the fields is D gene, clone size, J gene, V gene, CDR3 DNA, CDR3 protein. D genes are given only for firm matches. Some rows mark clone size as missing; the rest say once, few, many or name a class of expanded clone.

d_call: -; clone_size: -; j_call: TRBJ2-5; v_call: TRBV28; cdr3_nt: TGTGCCAGCAGCGGACAGGGTAGGGGAGGGACCAAAGAGACCCAGTACTTC; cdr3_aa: CASSGQGRGGTKETQYF
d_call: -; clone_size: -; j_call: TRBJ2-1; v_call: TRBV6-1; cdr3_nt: TGTGCCAGCAGCCAAAGGCGGGGTTGGAATGAGCAGTTCTTC; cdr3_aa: CASSQRRGWNEQFF
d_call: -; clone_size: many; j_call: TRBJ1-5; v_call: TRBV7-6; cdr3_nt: TGTGCCAGCTCGAAGGACAGCAATCAGCCCCAGCATTTT; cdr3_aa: CASSKDSNQPQHF
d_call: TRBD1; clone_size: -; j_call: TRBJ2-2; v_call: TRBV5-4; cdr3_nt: TGTGCCAGCAGCGACAGGGCCGGGGAGCTGTTTTTT; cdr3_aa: CASSDRAGELFF
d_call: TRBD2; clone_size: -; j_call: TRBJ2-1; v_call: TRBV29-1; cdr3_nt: TGCAGCGGGGGACTAGCGGGAGTAGAGCAGTTCTTC; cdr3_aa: CSGGLAGVEQFF
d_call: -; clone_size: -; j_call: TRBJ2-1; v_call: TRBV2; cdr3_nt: TGTGCCAGCAGGGATGGACGCATCAATGAGCAGTTCTTC; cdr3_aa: CASRDGRINEQFF
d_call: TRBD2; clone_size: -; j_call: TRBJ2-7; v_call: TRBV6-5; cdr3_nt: TGTGCCAGCAGTTCCCAGCGGGGGCCCTACGAGCAGTACTTC; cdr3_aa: CASSSQRGPYEQYF
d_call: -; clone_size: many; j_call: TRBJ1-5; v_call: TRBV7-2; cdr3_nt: TGTGCCAGCAGCGAGGTGGTCGGCAATCAGCCCCAGCATTTT; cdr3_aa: CASSEVVGNQPQHF
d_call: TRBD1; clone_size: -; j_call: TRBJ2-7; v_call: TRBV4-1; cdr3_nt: TGCGCCAGCAGCCCGGGAATCGGGACAGGGATATACGAGCAGTACTTC; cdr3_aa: CASSPGIGTGIYEQYF
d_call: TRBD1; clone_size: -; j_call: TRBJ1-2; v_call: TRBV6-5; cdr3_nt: TGTGCCAGCAGGCCGGGACAGCGATTTTATGGCTACACCTTC; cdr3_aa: CASRPGQRFYGYTF
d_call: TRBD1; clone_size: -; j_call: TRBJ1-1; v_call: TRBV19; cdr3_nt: TGTGCCTCAGTAGGACAGGGAATGAACACTGAAGCTTTCTTT; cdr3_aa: CASVGQGMNTEAFF
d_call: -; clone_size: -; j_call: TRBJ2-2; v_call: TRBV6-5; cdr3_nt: TGTGCCAGCAGCCGGGACTTTTACACCGGGGAGCTGTTTTTT; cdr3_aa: CASSRDFYTGELFF
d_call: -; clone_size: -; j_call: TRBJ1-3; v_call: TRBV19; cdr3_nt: TGTGCCAGTAGTATGACCAGGCTTGGAAACACCATATATTTT; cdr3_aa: CASSMTRLGNTIYF
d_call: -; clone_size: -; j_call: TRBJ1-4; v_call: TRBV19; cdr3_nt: TGTGCCAGTAGGCCATCGGGGACTAATGAAAAACTGTTTTTT; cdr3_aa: CASRPSGTNEKLFF
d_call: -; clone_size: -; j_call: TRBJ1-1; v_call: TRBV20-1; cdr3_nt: TGCAGTGCTAGACCCAGTCTCGTCGCTTTCTTT; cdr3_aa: CSARPSLVAFF
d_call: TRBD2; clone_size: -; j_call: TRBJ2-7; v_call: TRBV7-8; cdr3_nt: TGTGCCAGCAGCTTAGTCGGGGGGACCTACTACGAGCAGTACTTC; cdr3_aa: CASSLVGGTYYEQYF
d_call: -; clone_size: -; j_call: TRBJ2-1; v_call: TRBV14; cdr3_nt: TGTGCCAGCAGCCAAGTTGGCGCCCGGCGCAATGAGCAGTTCTTC; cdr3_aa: CASSQVGARRNEQFF
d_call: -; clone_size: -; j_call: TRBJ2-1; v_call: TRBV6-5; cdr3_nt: TGTGCCAGCTCACCTTTCTCGAGCTCCTACAATGAGCAGTTCTTC; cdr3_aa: CASSPFSSSYNEQFF
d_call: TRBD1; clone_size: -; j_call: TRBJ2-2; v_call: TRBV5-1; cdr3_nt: TGCGCCAGCAGCCGGAGGATGGACAGGTACACCGGGGAGCTGTTTTTT; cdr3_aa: CASSRRMDRYTGELFF
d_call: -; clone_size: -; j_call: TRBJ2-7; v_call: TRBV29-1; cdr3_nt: TGCAGCGTTGAGGGCAGTCCGAATACCGAGCAGTACTTC; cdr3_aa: CSVEGSPNTEQYF
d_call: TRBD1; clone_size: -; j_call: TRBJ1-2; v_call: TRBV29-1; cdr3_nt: TGCAGCGTTGCCGACAGGGGCTATGGCTACACCTTC; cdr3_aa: CSVADRGYGYTF
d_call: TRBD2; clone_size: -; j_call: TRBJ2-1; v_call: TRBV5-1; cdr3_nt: TGCGCCAGCAGCTCTATGATAGCGGGGCCTCACAATGAGCAGTTCTTC; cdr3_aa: CASSSMIAGPHNEQFF
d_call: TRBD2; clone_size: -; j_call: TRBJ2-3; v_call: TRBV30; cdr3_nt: TGTGCCTGGAGTACTAGCGGACCCCGGTATTTT; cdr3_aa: CAWSTSGPRYF
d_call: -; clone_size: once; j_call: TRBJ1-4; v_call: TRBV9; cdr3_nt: TGTGCCAGCAGCTTATCGGGGGAAAAACTGTTTTTT; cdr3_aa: CASSLSGEKLFF
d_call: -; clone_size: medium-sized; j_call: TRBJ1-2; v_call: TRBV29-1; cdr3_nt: TGCAGCGTTTTATCAGGGGACTATGGCTACACCTTC; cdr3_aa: CSVLSGDYGYTF
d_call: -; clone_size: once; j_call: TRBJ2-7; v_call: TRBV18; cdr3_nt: TGTGCCAGCTCACCTCCCTTCACGGGCATAGGGGGCTACGAGCAGTACTTC; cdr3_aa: CASSPPFTGIGGYEQYF
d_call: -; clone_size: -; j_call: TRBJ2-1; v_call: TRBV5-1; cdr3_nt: TGCGCCAGCAGCTTATCCTATGGCGGGACGTACAATGAGCAGTTCTTC; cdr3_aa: CASSLSYGGTYNEQFF
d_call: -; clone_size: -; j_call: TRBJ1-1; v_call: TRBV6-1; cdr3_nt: TGTGCCAGCAGTGAACAAGGTGTGACTGAAGCTTTCTTT; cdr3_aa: CASSEQGVTEAFF
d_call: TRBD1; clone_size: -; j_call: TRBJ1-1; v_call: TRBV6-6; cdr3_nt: TGTGCCAGCAGTACAGACAGGGATGTCACTGAAGCTTTCTTT; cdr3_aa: CASSTDRDVTEAFF
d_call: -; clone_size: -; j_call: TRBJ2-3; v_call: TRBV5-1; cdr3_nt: TGCGCCAGCAGCTCTTCTGGACTAAACACAGATACGCAGTATTTT; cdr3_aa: CASSSSGLNTDTQYF
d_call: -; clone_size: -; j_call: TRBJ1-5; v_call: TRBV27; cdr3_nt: TGTGCCAGCAGTTTCCGACAGGAAGATCAGCCCCAGCATTTT; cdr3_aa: CASSFRQEDQPQHF
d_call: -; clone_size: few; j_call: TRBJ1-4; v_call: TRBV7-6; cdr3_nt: TGTGCCAGCAGCCCCCTCGGGACAACTGAAAAACTGTTTTTT; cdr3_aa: CASSPLGTTEKLFF
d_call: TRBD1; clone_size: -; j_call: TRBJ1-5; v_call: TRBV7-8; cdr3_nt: TGTGCCAGCAGCTGGGAGCGGGGCGTGGTGAGACAGGGAGGTCAGCCCCAGCATTTT; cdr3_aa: CASSWERGVVRQGGQPQHF
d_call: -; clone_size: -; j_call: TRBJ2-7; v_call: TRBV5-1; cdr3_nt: TGCGCCAGCACTCCGAACAGGGACGGCGAGCAGTACTTC; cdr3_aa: CASTPNRDGEQYF
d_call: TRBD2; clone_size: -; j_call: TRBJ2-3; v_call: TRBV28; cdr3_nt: TGTGCCAGCAGTGCTAGCGGGGCTAGCACAGATACGCAGTATTTT; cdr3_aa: CASSASGASTDTQYF